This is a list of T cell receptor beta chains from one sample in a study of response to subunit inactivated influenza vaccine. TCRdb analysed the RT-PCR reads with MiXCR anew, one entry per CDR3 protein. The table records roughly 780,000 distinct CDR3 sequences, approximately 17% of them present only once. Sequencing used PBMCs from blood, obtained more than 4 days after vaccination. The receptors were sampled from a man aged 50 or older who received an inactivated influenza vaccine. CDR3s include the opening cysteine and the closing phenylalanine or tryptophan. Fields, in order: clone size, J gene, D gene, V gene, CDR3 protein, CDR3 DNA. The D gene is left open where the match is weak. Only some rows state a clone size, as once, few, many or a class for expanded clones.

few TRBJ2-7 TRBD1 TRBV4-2 CASSQGGTGYEQYF TGTGCCAGCAGCCAAGGAGGGACAGGTTACGAGCAGTACTTC
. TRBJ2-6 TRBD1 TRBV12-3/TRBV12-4 CTFSLRRRGLSTGANVLTF TGTACCTTCAGTTTACGCCGCAGGGGGCTATCTACTGGGGCCAACGTCCTGACTTTC
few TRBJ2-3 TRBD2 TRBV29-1 CSVDYYLASGSPDTQYF TGCAGCGTTGATTATTATTTGGCTAGCGGGAGCCCGGATACGCAGTATTTT
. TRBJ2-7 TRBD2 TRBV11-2 CASSLGPAGPYEQYF TGTGCCAGCAGCTTAGGGCCAGCGGGGCCCTACGAGCAGTACTTC
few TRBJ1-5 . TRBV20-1 CSAPPKRGGTQPQHF TGCAGTGCTCCTCCTAAGAGGGGGGGGACTCAGCCCCAGCATTTT
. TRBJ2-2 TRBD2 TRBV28 CASSLSLAGENTGELFF TGTGCCAGCAGTCTCTCACTAGCGGGAGAGAACACCGGGGAGCTGTTTTTT
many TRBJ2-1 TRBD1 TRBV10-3 CAISDTGGGDEQFF TGTGCCATCAGTGATACAGGGGGCGGGGATGAGCAGTTCTTC
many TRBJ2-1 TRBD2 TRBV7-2 CASSLLDSGGRYEQFF TGTGCCAGCAGCTTACTGGACAGCGGGGGGAGGTATGAGCAGTTCTTC
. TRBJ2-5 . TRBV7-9 CASSLPRGQETQYF TGTGCCAGCAGCTTACCGCGCGGACAAGAGACCCAGTACTTC
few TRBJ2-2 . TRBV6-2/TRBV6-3 CASCGLQNTGELFF TGTGCCAGCTGCGGACTACAGAACACCGGGGAGCTGTTTTTT
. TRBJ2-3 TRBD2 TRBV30 CACNSGGDTQYF TGTGCCTGCAATTCGGGAGGGGATACGCAGTATTTT
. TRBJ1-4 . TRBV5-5 CASSVGVNEKLFF TGTGCCAGCAGCGTGGGAGTAAATGAAAAACTGTTTTTT
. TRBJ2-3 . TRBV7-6 CASSWYISSTDTQYF TGTGCCAGCAGCTGGTACATATCTAGCACAGATACGCAGTATTTT
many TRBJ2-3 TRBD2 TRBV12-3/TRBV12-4 CASSFSGGPTDTQYF TGTGCCAGCAGTTTCTCGGGAGGGCCCACAGATACGCAGTATTTT
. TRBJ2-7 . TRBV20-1 CSAKDYYEQYF TGCAGTGCGAAGGACTACTACGAGCAGTACTTC
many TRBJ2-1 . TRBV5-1 CASSLAQYNEQFF TGCGCCAGCAGCTTGGCACAATACAATGAGCAGTTCTTC
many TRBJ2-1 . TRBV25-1 CASSEGEQFF TGTGCCAGCAGTGAGGGAGAGCAGTTCTTC
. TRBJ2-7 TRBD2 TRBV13 CASSKGLALSSYEQYF TGTGCCAGCAGCAAAGGACTAGCGCTGAGCTCCTACGAGCAGTACTTC
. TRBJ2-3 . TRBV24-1 CATSDFKPGRGKDTQYF TGTGCCACCAGTGATTTCAAGCCGGGGCGAGGGAAAGATACGCAGTATTTT
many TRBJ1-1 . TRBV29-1 CSVTRENTEAFF TGCAGCGTTACGCGAGAGAACACTGAAGCTTTCTTT
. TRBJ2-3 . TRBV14 CASSPPIAGATQYF TGTGCCAGCAGCCCGCCCATAGCAGGGGCTACGCAGTATTTT
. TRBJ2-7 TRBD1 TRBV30 CAWRTFTGGEQYF TGTGCCTGGAGAACCTTTACAGGGGGCGAGCAGTACTTC
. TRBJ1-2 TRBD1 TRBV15 CATSRRPGQALSGYGYTF TGTGCCACCAGCAGAAGACCGGGACAGGCTCTTTCTGGCTATGGCTACACCTTC
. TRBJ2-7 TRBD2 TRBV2 CASSEARGDSYEQYF TGTGCCAGCAGTGAAGCGCGGGGGGACTCCTACGAGCAGTACTTC
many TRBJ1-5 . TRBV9 CASSVGQGSNQPQHF TGTGCCAGCAGCGTAGGGCAGGGAAGCAATCAGCCCCAGCATTTT
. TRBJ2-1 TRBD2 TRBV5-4 CASSSPSQVAGGPISSYNEQFF TGTGCCAGCAGCTCGCCAAGCCAGGTAGCGGGGGGACCTATCAGCTCCTACAATGAGCAGTTCTTC
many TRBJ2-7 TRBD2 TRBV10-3 CAISESTGAGGEQYF TGTGCCATCAGTGAGTCTACCGGGGCGGGAGGCGAGCAGTACTTC
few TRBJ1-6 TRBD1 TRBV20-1 CSATPTGAYNSPLHF TGCAGTGCTACACCGACAGGGGCCTATAATTCACCCCTCCACTTT
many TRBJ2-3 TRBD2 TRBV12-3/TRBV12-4 CASSWDYTDTQYF TGTGCCAGCAGTTGGGACTACACAGATACGCAGTATTTT
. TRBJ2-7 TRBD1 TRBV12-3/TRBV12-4 CASSLGDRGDPSYEQYF TGTGCCAGCAGTTTGGGGGACAGGGGGGATCCATCCTACGAGCAGTACTTC
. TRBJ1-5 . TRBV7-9 CASSYRDQPQHF TGTGCCAGCAGTTATAGAGATCAGCCCCAGCATTTT
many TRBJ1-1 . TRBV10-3 CAVRPSPGDTEAFF TGTGCCGTCCGCCCGAGTCCCGGGGACACTGAAGCTTTCTTT
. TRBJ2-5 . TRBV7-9 CASSLVRFPETQYF TGTGCCAGCAGCTTAGTTCGCTTTCCAGAGACCCAGTACTTC
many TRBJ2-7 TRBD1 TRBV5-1 CASSLTVLDRGAEQYF TGCGCCAGCAGCTTGACGGTCTTGGACAGGGGAGCCGAGCAGTACTTC
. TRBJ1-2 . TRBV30 CAWSKGWAYGYTF TGTGCCTGGAGCAAGGGGTGGGCCTATGGCTACACCTTC
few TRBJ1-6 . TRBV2 CASSDVKSPLHF TGTGCCAGCAGTGATGTCAAATCACCCCTCCACTTT
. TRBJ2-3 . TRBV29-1 CSYLRVTSSTDTQYF TGCAGCTATTTAAGGGTGACTTCTAGCACAGATACGCAGTATTTT
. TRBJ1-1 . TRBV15 CATSPMGAEAFF TGTGCCACCAGCCCGATGGGGGCTGAAGCTTTCTTT
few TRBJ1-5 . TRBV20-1 CSAGDQGNGNQPQHF TGCAGTGCTGGCGACCAGGGGAACGGCAATCAGCCCCAGCATTTT
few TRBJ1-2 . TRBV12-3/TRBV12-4 CASSLTGGIGYTF TGTGCCAGCAGTTTAACTGGTGGGATAGGCTACACCTTC
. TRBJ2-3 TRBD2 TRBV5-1 CASSLTSGSSDTQYF TGCGCCAGCAGCTTAACTAGCGGGAGTTCAGATACGCAGTATTTT
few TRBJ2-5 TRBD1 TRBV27 CASSFRGLEETQYF TGTGCCAGCAGTTTTAGGGGGCTCGAGGAGACCCAGTACTTC
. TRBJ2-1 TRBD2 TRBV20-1 CCARDPVLAGTFNEQFF TGCTGTGCTAGAGACCCTGTCCTAGCGGGAACTTTTAATGAGCAGTTCTTC
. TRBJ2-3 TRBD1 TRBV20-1 CSEADRRKASTDTQYF TGCAGCGAAGCGGACAGGCGAAAAGCTAGCACAGATACGCAGTATTTT
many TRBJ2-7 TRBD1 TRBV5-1 CASSLGTGVHEQYF TGCGCCAGCAGCCTGGGGACAGGGGTCCACGAGCAGTACTTC
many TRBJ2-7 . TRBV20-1 CSARDLRGPGEQYF TGCAGTGCTAGAGATTTGCGGGGGCCCGGCGAGCAGTACTTC
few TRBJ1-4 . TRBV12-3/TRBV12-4 CASSFSDEKLFF TGTGCCAGCAGTTTTAGTGATGAAAAACTGTTTTTT
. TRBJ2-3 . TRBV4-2 CASSQEWREPTDTQYF TGTGCCAGCAGCCAAGAATGGCGGGAACCCACAGATACGCAGTATTTT
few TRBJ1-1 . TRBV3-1 CASSPTVSRTEAFF TGTGCCAGCAGCCCGACGGTTTCACGCACTGAAGCTTTCTTT
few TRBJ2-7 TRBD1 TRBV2 CAGASGTGLYEQYF TGTGCCGGCGCCTCCGGGACAGGCCTTTACGAGCAGTACTTC
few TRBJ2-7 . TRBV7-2 CASRLSPRSGNEQYF TGTGCCAGCAGATTATCCCCACGGAGTGGCAACGAGCAGTACTTC
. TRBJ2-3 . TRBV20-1 CSAQPGSRPGDTQYF TGCAGTGCCCAACCGGGCAGCAGGCCCGGAGATACGCAGTATTTT
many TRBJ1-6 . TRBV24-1 CATSEARWGSPLHF TGTGCCACCAGTGAGGCCAGGTGGGGTTCACCCCTCCACTTT